The 32 T cell receptor beta chains reported below all come from one sample, sequenced in a study of cytomegalovirus exposure and HLA in healthy donors (dated by TCRdb to between 2016 and 2019). The library was obtained by the immunoSEQ multiplex PCR assay. A mixture of 60 forward primers for TCR Vbeta segments and 13 reverse primers for TCR Jbeta segments was used in the multiplex PCR. TCRdb stores this immuneACCESS table with in-frame sequences only. Part of the clones is absent; in the studies checked, under half of the shortfall reflects unresolved V genes, and no reason is known for the rest. This sample is represented by some 180,000 clones; 70% to 90% of them were singletons. The top ten clonotypes cover just over 2.5% of the sample. Sequenced material: PBMCs. The receptors here all came from a man aged 30 to 39 in good health and CMV-seropositive.

The chain employs TRBV5-1 and TRBJ1-4, with D possibly matching TRBD1 (6 bases). Germline V lookup: CDR1 SGHRS, CDR2 YFSETQ. CDR3 length: 13 residues. V dropped 3 bases and J dropped 7 bases, with 10 bases sitting between them. In DNA form, the CDR3 reads TGCGCCAGCAGCTCAGGGGATTTTGAAAAACTGTTTTTT. Translated: CASSSGDFEKLFF.

This clone was detected a few times. The J gene is TRBJ1-3, the V gene TRBV5-6; D remains ambiguous. V was shortened by 3 bases and J by 0 bases, with 7 bases between the two germline ends. CDR1 and CDR2 from the germline V gene are SGHDT and YYEEEE. The CDR3 spans 14 residues. CDR3 DNA sequence: TGTGCCAGCAGCTCCCCCAACTCTGGAAACACCATATATTTT. This translates into CASSSPNSGNTIYF.

This chain links TRBV18 with TRBJ1-5; 8 bases match TRBD1. The CDR3 extends over 15 amino acids. V lost 3 bases to trimming and J lost 1 base; unmatched junction nucleotides: 2. Germline V lookup: CDR1 KGHSH, CDR2 LQKENI. Here the CDR3 DNA reads TGTGCCAGCTCACCGGACAGGGCAAGCAATCAGCCCCAGCATTTT. Translating it yields CASSPDRASNQPQHF.

J is TRBJ2-1 and V is TRBV14, with TRBD2 matching 11 bases. CDR3 size: 15 residues. CDR1 is SGHDN and CDR2 is FVKESK in the germline V gene. The ends lost 4 bases at V and 9 bases at J; junction bases unmatched: 8. CDR3 DNA: TGTGCCAGCAGCCTGGTAGCGGGAGGGCAAGGTGAGCAGTTCTTC. Encoded protein: CASSLVAGGQGEQFF.

The chain links TRBV6-5 to TRBJ2-1; 7 positions match TRBD1. This CDR3 has 15 residues. The J segment lost 2 bases and the V segment lost 6 bases, leaving 7 bases of the junction unmatched. Germline lookup yields CDR1 MNHEY and CDR2 SVGAGI. As DNA, the CDR3 is TGTGCCAGCAGCCTCGACAGGGCTCCCTACAATGAGCAGTTCTTC. It yields the protein CASSLDRAPYNEQFF.

As for this clone: A read error may produce the germline difference seen at one junction end. The CDR3 spells CSSSLVRDSNYGYTF. CDR3 bases: TGTTCCAGCAGCTTAGTTAGGGACAGTAACTATGGCTACACCTTC. The J gene is TRBJ1-2, the V gene TRBV7-9; 7 bases line up with TRBD1. The CDR3 consists of 15 residues. Germline V gene data show CDR1 as SEHNR and CDR2 as FQNEAQ (reference sequence).

J is TRBJ2-3 and V is TRBV27; no clear D gene. The V and J ends lost 2 bases and 1 base respectively, with 10 bases between them. Germline CDR1 MNHEY, CDR2 SMNVEV (reference sequence). This CDR3 spans 15 amino acids. The CDR3: CASSLAGVGTDTQYF. The CDR3 bases are TGTGCCAGCAGTTTAGCTGGAGTTGGCACAGATACGCAGTATTTT.

V gene TRBV18 combines with J gene TRBJ1-1; D possibly corresponds to TRBD1 (5 bases). CDR1 KGHSH and CDR2 LQKENI come from the germline V gene. Trimming took 5 bases from V and 2 from J, leaving 12 bases between them. The CDR3 length is 14 residues. The DNA for the CDR3 is TGTGCCAGCTCATCCCAGGGTGGAAACACTGAAGCTTTCTTT. Amino acid sequence: CASSSQGGNTEAFF.

This chain uses TRBV29-1 with TRBJ2-7; maybe TRBD2 (5 bases). V dropped 5 bases and J dropped 0 bases, with 20 bases sitting between them. Per germline, CDR1 SQVTM and CDR2 ANQGSEA. CDR3 length equals 16 residues. This chain's CDR3 is CSVSPRSRGNSYEQYF. DNA of the CDR3: TGCAGCGTTTCCCCCCGGTCACGGGGAAACTCCTACGAGCAGTACTTC.

The chain couples TRBV27 to TRBJ2-7; 7 bases match TRBD1. CDR3 length equals 16 residues. The germline gives CDR1 MNHEY, CDR2 SMNVEV (reference sequence). Unmatched junction bases numbered 11, after V lost 6 bases and J lost 0 bases. CDR3 loop: CASSPVSAGGSYEQYF. DNA of the CDR3: TGTGCCAGCAGCCCAGTCTCGGCAGGGGGCTCCTACGAGCAGTACTTC.

The chain has TRBV14 and TRBJ2-7, with 8 bases identical to TRBD2. The CDR3 has 13 residues. The germline V gene encodes CDR1 SGHDN and CDR2 FVKESK. The V and J ends lost 4 bases and 6 bases, in that order; junction bases with no gene match: 5. CDR3 DNA sequence: TGTGCCAGCAGCCTCGGGGGGGGCCTCGAGCAGTACTTC. Residues: CASSLGGGLEQYF.

This clone has only one observation. The chain carries TRBV27 and TRBJ1-2, with a weak D call TRBD1 (6 bases). Per the germline V gene, CDR1 is MNHEY and CDR2 is SMNVEV (reference sequence). CDR3 size: 15 residues. V dropped 0 bases and J dropped 7 bases, with 15 bases sitting between them. The CDR3 here is CASSLSPGGAGGYTF. Written as DNA, the CDR3 is TGTGCCAGCAGTTTATCCCCGGGGGGGGCAGGTGGCTACACCTTC.

The table lists this clone with a count of one. The rearrangement uses TRBV7-2 and TRBJ1-1; D is ambiguous. CDR1 SGHTA and CDR2 FQGNSA come from the germline V gene. V lost 8 bases and J 0 bases, leaving 10 bases between the germline ends. The CDR3 has 13 amino acids. CDR3 loop: CASLRPMNTEAFF. The CDR3 DNA sequence: TGTGCCAGCCTGCGGCCTATGAACACTGAAGCTTTCTTT.

This chain connects TRBV6-5 to TRBJ1-6; a possible D gene is TRBD1 (6 bases). The length of the CDR3 is 15 residues. The V end was cut by 6 bases, the J end by 7 bases, with 16 bases between. Germline loops: CDR1 MNHEY, CDR2 SVGAGI. The CDR3 region has the DNA TGTGCCAGCAGAGAGGCGACAGGACCAAATTCACCCCTCCACTTT. This translates into CASREATGPNSPLHF.

The V call is TRBV29-1, the J call TRBJ2-1, with TRBD1 matching over 8 bases. Germline-derived CDR1 and CDR2 are SQVTM and ANQGSEA. V gave up 6 bases and J gave up 7 bases; unmatched junction bases: 11. The CDR3 length is 14 residues. The CDR3 sequence: CSVPGQGVKNEQFF. Here the CDR3 DNA reads TGCAGCGTACCCGGACAGGGCGTTAAGAATGAGCAGTTCTTC.

The V gene is TRBV4-3, the J gene TRBJ1-1; 9 bases line up with TRBD1. The CDR3 loop spans 17 amino acids. V lost 4 bases and J lost 1; bases outside the gene matches: 10. The germline CDR1 and CDR2 sequences are LGHNA and YSLEER. Here the CDR3 reads CASSRSRDRVGNTEAFF. The CDR3 nucleotides are TGCGCCAGCAGCCGGTCCCGGGACAGGGTAGGGAACACTGAAGCTTTCTTT.

V gene TRBV5-6 combines with J gene TRBJ2-7; tentatively, D is TRBD2 (5 bases). Germline lookup yields CDR1 SGHDT and CDR2 YYEEEE. Trimming took 2 bases from V and 3 from J, leaving 9 bases between them. The CDR3 runs 13 residues. DNA of the CDR3: TGTGCCAGCAGCTTAACTAGAAACTACGAGCAGTACTTC. The encoded protein is CASSLTRNYEQYF.

The CDR3 DNA is TGTGCCAGCAGCTTAGGGGTGGGGCAGATTTCACCCCTCCACTTT. Its protein is CASSLGVGQISPLHF. The chain couples TRBV7-9 to TRBJ1-6; TRBD1 might be the D (5 bases). The CDR3 spans 15 residues. CDR1 is SEHNR and CDR2 is FQNEAQ in the germline V gene (reference sequence). Trimming pared 1 base from V and 9 bases from J, leaving 13 bases between.

V is TRBV5-1 and J is TRBJ2-2; D uncertain. CDR1 and CDR2 (germline): SGHRS, YFSETQ. Trimming took 1 base from V and 4 from J, leaving 8 bases between them. The length of the CDR3 is 14 residues. CDR3 coding DNA: TGCGCCAGCAGCTTGCGTTCAGGCACCGGGGAGCTGTTTTTT. It translates to CASSLRSGTGELFF.

The chain uses TRBV27 and TRBJ2-2; TRBD1 agrees at 10 bases. The CDR3 runs 13 residues. CDR1 MNHEY and CDR2 SMNVEV come from the germline V gene (reference sequence). The V and J ends lost 6 bases and 5 bases, in that order; junction bases with no gene match: 0. The CDR3 region is CASRGQGTGELFF. DNA of the CDR3: TGTGCCAGCAGGGGACAGGGGACCGGGGAGCTGTTTTTT.

The chain couples TRBV5-1 to TRBJ1-2, with no clear D. Per germline, CDR1 SGHRS and CDR2 YFSETQ. V lost 0 bases to trimming and J lost 4 bases, with 10 bases between them. This CDR3 region has 14 residues. The CDR3 bases are TGCGCCAGCAGCTTGGAACAGACCCTCTATGGCTACACCTTC. It translates to CASSLEQTLYGYTF.

V gene TRBV5-4 combines with J gene TRBJ2-7; 8 positions agree with TRBD2. CDR1 SGHNT and CDR2 YYREEE come from the germline V gene (reference sequence). The V and J ends lost 7 bases and 2 bases, in that order; junction bases with no gene match: 5. The CDR3 length is 13 residues. The CDR3 reads CASRAGGAYEQYF. The CDR3 nucleotides read TGTGCCAGCCGGGCGGGGGGTGCCTACGAGCAGTACTTC.

Points on this clone: Other DNA sequences in this specimen translate into the identical CDR3. The chain joins TRBV11-3 to TRBJ1-2; D is uncertain. This CDR3 has 13 amino acids. V lost 1 base and J 2 bases, leaving 5 bases between the germline ends. The germline gives CDR1 SGHNT, CDR2 YENEEA. CDR3 region: CASSLGANYGYTF. In DNA form, the CDR3 reads TGTGCCAGCAGCTTAGGGGCGAACTATGGCTACACCTTC.

The V and J genes are TRBV19 and TRBJ2-5; 10 bases match TRBD2. Unmatched junction bases numbered 7, after V lost 2 bases and J lost 7 bases. CDR1 is LNHDA, CDR2 SQIVND, per germline (reference sequence). The CDR3 contains 15 residues. The CDR3 nucleotides are TGTGCCAGTAGTATACGGCTAGCGGGAGTTTTGACCCAGTACTTC. As protein: CASSIRLAGVLTQYF. The full variable domain, its missing parts supplied by reference TRBV19 and TRBJ2-5, is DGGITQSPKYLFRKEGQNVTLSCEQNLNHDAMYWYRQDPGQGLRLIYYSQIVNDFQKGDIAEGYSVSREKKESFPLTVTSAQKNPTAFYLCASSIRLAGVLTQYFGPGTRLLVL.

This clone was observed once. The germline gene is not matched at one end of the junction; a read error may be the cause. The V and J genes are TRBV7-9 and TRBJ2-7, with 10 bases matching TRBD1. The V gene's germline CDR1 is SEHNR and CDR2 FQNEAQ (reference sequence). This CDR3 is 16 amino acids long. The CDR3 reads CSSSLGDRGGTYEQYF. In DNA, the CDR3 is TGTTCCAGCAGCTTAGGGGACAGGGGAGGCACCTACGAGCAGTACTTC.

This clone came up a few times. This chain joins TRBV6-6 and TRBJ2-1, with D tentatively TRBD2 (5 bases). Germline lookup yields CDR1 MNHNY and CDR2 SVGAGI (reference sequence). V lost 5 bases and J 5 bases, leaving 16 bases between the germline ends. The CDR3 contains 15 residues. The CDR3 is CASSVSGGWDNEQFF. CDR3 DNA sequence: TGTGCCAGCAGTGTTTCAGGAGGCTGGGACAATGAGCAGTTCTTC.

V gene TRBV11-3 combines with J gene TRBJ2-4; no reliable D call. Between the trimmed V and J ends, which lost 0 bases and 10 bases, there was a span of 4 bases. This CDR3 has 11 amino acids. Per germline, CDR1 SGHNT and CDR2 YENEEA. The CDR3 sequence: CASSLDHIQYF. CDR3 sequence (DNA): TGTGCCAGCAGCTTAGACCATATTCAGTACTTC. Full variable domain (missing parts from reference TRBV11-3 and TRBJ2-4): EAGVVQSPRYKIIEKKQPVAFWCNPISGHNTLYWYLQNLGQGPELLIRYENEEAVDDSQLPKDRFSAERLKGVDSTLKIQPAELGDSAVYLCASSLDHIQYFGAGTRLSVL.

Turning to this clone: The junction shows a germline mismatch at one end, possibly a read error. The V call is TRBV7-9, the J call TRBJ2-1, with unresolved D. CDR3 length: 12 amino acids. CDR1 is SEHNR and CDR2 is FQNEAQ in the germline V gene (reference sequence). CDR3 in amino acids: CSSSSSSNEQFF. CDR3 nucleotide sequence: TGTTCCAGCAGCTCGAGTAGTAATGAGCAGTTCTTC.

This chain connects TRBV9 to TRBJ2-1; D unclear. The V gene's germline CDR1 is SGDLS and CDR2 YYNGEE. The germline V and J ends were trimmed by 4 bases and 9 bases, with 11 bases remaining between them. The CDR3 sequence is 12 residues long. The CDR3 reads CASSRDVGEQFF. CDR3 nucleotides: TGTGCCAGCAGCAGAGATGTCGGTGAGCAGTTCTTC. Looking up the rest from reference TRBV9 and TRBJ2-1 gives the full variable domain: DSGVTQTPKHLITATGQRVTLRCSPRSGDLSVYWYQQSLDQGLQFLIQYYNGEERAKGNILERFSAQQFPDLHSELNLSSLELGDSALYFCASSRDVGEQFFGPGTRLTVL.

This rearrangement joins TRBV7-2 to TRBJ2-7, with TRBD2 matching 7 bases. The J segment lost 3 bases and the V segment lost 5 bases, leaving 13 bases of the junction unmatched. The length of the CDR3 is 16 residues. Germline V gives CDR1 SGHTA, CDR2 FQGNSA. DNA for the CDR3: TGTGCCAGCAGCCCCATACTAGCGTTCATCGGCTACGAGCAGTACTTC. This codes for CASSPILAFIGYEQYF.

The V and J genes are TRBV29-1 and TRBJ2-1; 9 positions agree with TRBD1. CDR1 is SQVTM and CDR2 is ANQGSEA in the germline V gene. V shed 7 bases and J 9 bases; nucleotides not matched to a gene: 7. This CDR3 has 12 residues. The CDR3 nucleotides read TGCAGCGCCGAGGGACAGGGCATTGAGCAGTTCTTC. Translation: CSAEGQGIEQFF.

The chain couples TRBV19 to TRBJ1-2, with 7 bases fitting TRBD1. CDR1 is LNHDA and CDR2 is SQIVND in the germline V gene (reference sequence). The ends lost 6 bases at V and 2 bases at J; junction bases unmatched: 3. CDR3 length equals 13 residues. The CDR3 sequence: CASREGGNYGYTF. The CDR3 region has the DNA TGTGCCAGTAGAGAAGGGGGCAACTATGGCTACACCTTC.